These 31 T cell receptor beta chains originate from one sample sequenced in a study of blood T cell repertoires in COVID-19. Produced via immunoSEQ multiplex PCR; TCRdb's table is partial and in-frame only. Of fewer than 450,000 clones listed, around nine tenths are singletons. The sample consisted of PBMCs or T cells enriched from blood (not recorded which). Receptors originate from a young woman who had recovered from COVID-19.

Here the CDR3 reads CASSKGRTEWLRNQPQHF. The CDR3, as DNA: TGTGCCAGCAGCAAAGGCCGGACAGAATGGCTACGCAATCAGCCCCAGCATTTT. This chain links TRBV21-1 with TRBJ1-5; whether TRBD1, the table's D call, matches the DNA was not checked. TRBV21-1 corresponds to a pseudogene. The CDR3 runs to 18 residues.

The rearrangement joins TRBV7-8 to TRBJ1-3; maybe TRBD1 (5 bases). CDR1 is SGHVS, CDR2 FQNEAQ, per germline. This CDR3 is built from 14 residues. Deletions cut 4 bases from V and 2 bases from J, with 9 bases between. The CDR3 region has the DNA TGTGCCAGCAGCTACCAGGGAACTGGAAACACCATATATTTT. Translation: CASSYQGTGNTIYF.

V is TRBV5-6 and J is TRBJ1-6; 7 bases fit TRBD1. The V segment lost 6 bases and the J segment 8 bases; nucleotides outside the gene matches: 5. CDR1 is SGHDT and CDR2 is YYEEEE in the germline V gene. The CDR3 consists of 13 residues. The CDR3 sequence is CASTRQGHSPLHF. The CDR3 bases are TGTGCCAGCACCCGACAGGGACATTCACCCCTCCACTTT.

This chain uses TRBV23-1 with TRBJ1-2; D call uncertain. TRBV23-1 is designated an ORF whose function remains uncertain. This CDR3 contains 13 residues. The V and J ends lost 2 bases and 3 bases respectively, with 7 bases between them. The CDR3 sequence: CASSQGMDYGYTF. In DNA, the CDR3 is TGCGCCAGCAGTCAAGGCATGGACTATGGCTACACCTTC.

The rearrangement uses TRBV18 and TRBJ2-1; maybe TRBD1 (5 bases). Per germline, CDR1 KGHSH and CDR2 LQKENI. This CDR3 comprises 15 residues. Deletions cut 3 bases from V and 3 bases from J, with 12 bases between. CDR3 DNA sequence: TGTGCCAGCTCACCCGAGTCCACAGGCTACAATGAGCAGTTCTTC. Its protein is CASSPESTGYNEQFF. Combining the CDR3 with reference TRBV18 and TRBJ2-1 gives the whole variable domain NAGVMQNPRHLVRRRGQEARLRCSPMKGHSHVYWYRQLPEEGLKFMVYLQKENIIDESGMPKERFSAEFPKEGPSILRIQQVVRGDSAAYFCASSPESTGYNEQFFGPGTRLTVL.

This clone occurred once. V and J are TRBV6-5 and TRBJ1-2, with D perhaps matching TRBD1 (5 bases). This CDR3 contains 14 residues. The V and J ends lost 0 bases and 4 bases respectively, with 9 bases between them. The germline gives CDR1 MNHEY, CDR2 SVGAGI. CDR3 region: CASSYSGGVYGYTF. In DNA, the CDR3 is TGTGCCAGCAGTTACTCCGGGGGGGTCTATGGCTACACCTTC.

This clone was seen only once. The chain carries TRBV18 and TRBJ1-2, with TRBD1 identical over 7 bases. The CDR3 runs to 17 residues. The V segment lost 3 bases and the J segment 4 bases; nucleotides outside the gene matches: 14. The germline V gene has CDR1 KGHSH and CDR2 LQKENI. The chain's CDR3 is CASSPVGGPPGGYGYTF. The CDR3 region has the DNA TGTGCCAGCTCACCGGTTGGTGGGCCACCAGGGGGCTATGGCTACACCTTC.

CDR3 amino acids: CASSDQGAGNTEAFF. CDR3 DNA: TGTGCCAGCAGTGACCAGGGGGCGGGAAACACTGAAGCTTTCTTT. The chain is built from TRBV27 and TRBJ1-1, with 8 bases that match TRBD1. The CDR3 sequence is 15 residues long. Germline V gene data show CDR1 as MNHEY and CDR2 as SMNVEV (reference sequence). V lost 5 bases to trimming and J lost 2 bases; unmatched junction nucleotides: 7.

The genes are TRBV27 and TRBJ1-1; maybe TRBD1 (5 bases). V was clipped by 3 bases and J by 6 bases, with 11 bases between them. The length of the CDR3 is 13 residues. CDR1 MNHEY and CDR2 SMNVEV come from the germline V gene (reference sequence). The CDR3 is CASSFSDISEAFF. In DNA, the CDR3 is TGTGCCAGCAGTTTCTCGGACATTTCTGAAGCTTTCTTT.

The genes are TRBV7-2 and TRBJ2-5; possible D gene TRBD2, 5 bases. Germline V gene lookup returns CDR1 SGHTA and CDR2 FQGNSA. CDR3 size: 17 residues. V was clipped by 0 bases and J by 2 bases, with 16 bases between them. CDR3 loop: CASSLAEFGLLQETQYF. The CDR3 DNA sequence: TGTGCCAGCAGCTTAGCGGAATTTGGACTGCTACAAGAGACCCAGTACTTC. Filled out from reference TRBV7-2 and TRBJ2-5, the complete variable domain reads GAGVSQSPSNKVTEKGKDVELRCDPISGHTALYWYRQSLGQGLEFLIYFQGNSAPDKSGLPSDRFSAERTGGSVSTLTIQRTQQEDSAVYLCASSLAEFGLLQETQYFGPGTRLLVL.

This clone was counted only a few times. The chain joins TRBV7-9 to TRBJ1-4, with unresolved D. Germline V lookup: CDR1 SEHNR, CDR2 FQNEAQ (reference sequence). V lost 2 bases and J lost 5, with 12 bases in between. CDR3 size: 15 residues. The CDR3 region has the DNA TGTGCCAGCAGCTTATCCAGATATATGAATGAAAAACTGTTTTTT. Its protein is CASSLSRYMNEKLFF.

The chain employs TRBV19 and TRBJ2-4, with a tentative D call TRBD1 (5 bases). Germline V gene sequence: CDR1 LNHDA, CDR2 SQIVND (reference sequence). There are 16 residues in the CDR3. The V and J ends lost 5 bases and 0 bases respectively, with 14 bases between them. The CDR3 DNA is TGTGCCAGTAGTCCCCAGGGATTCCTAGCCAAAAACATTCAGTACTTC. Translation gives CASSPQGFLAKNIQYF.

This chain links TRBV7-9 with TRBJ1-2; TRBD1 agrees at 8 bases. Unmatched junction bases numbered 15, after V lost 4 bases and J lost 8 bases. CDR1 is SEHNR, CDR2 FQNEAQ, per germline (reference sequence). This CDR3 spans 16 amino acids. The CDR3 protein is CASSSPLQGERRGYTF. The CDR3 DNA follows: TGTGCCAGCAGCTCCCCACTACAGGGGGAACGGCGGGGCTACACCTTC.

This CDR3 is CASSSTGVRKETQYF. The CDR3 DNA reads as TGTGCCAGCAGTTCGACAGGGGTCAGGAAAGAGACCCAGTACTTC. The chain couples TRBV28 to TRBJ2-5, with 8 bases lining up with TRBD1. Trimming took 4 bases from V and 3 from J; bases not matched to a gene: 7. The germline gives CDR1 MDHEN, CDR2 SYDVKM. This CDR3 comprises 15 residues.

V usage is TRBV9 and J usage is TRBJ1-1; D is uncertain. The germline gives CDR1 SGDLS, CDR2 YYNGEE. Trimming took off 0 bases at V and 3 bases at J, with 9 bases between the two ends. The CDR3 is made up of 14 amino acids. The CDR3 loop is CASSVDGYHTEAFF. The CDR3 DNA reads TGTGCCAGCAGCGTAGACGGGTATCACACTGAAGCTTTCTTT.

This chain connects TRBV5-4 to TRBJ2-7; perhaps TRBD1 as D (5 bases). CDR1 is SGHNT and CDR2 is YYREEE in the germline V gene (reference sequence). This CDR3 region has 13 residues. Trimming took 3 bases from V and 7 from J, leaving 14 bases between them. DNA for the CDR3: TGTGCCAGCAGCTCGGACATTGGACGGGAGCAGTACTTC. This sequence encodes CASSSDIGREQYF.

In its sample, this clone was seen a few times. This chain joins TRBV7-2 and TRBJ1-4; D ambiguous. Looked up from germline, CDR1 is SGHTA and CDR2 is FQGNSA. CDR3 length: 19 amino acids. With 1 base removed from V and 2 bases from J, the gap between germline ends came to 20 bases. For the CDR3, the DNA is TGTGCCAGCAGCTTAGTAGGAGATTCTAGGCCCGGGACTAATGAAAAACTGTTTTTT. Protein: CASSLVGDSRPGTNEKLFF.

The CDR3 loop is CAIAGGPNQPQHF. The CDR3 bases are TGTGCCATCGCAGGGGGCCCGAATCAGCCCCAGCATTTT. This chain joins TRBV10-3 and TRBJ1-5; 8 nucleotides line up with TRBD1. Per germline, CDR1 ENHRY and CDR2 SYGVKD. Trimming at V came to 8 bases and at J to 4 bases, leaving 4 bases not matched to a gene. The CDR3 runs to 13 residues.

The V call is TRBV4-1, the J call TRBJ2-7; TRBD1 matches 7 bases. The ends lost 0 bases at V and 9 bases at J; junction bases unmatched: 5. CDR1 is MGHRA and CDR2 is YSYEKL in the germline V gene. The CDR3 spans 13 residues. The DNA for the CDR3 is TGCGCCAGCAGCCAAGATACAGGGGTGGGGCAGTACTTC. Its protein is CASSQDTGVGQYF.

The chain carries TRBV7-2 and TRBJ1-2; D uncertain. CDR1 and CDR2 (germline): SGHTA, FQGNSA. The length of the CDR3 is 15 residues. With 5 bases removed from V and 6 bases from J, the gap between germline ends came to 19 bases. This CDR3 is CASSPYPHGTDGYTF. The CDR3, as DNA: TGTGCCAGCAGCCCCTACCCTCATGGTACGGATGGCTACACCTTC.

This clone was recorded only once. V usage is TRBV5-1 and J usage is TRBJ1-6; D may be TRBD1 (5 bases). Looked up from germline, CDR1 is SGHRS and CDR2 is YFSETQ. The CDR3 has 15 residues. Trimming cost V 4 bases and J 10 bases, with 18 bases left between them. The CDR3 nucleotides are TGCGCCAGCAGCGAGTCAGGTTCCGGGGGGTCACCCCTCCACTTT. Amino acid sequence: CASSESGSGGSPLHF.

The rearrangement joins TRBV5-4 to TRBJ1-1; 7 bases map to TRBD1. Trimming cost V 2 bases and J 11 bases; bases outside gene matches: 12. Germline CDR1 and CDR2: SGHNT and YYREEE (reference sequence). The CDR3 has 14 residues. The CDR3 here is CASSFDRVGVGAFF. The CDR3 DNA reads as TGTGCCAGCAGCTTTGACAGGGTGGGCGTCGGGGCTTTCTTT.

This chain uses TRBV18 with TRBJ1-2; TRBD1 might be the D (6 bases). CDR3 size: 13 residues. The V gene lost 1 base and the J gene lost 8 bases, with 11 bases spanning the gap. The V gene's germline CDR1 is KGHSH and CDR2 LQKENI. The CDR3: CASSPRGQSGYTF. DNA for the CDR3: TGTGCCAGCTCACCACGCGGACAGTCGGGCTACACCTTC.

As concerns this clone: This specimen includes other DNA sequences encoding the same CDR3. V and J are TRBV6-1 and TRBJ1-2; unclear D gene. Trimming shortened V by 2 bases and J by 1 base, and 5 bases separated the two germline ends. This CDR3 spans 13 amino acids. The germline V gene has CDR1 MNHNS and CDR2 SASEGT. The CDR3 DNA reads TGTGCCAGCAGTGAACGGGGTAACTATGGCTACACCTTC. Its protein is CASSERGNYGYTF.

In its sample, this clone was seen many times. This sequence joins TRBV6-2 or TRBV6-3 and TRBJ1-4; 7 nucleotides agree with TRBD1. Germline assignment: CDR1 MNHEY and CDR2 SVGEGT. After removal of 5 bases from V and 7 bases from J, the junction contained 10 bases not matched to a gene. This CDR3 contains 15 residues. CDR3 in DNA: TGTGCCAGCAGTACCGGACAGGCGGAGAGTGAAAAACTGTTTTTT. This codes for CASSTGQAESEKLFF.

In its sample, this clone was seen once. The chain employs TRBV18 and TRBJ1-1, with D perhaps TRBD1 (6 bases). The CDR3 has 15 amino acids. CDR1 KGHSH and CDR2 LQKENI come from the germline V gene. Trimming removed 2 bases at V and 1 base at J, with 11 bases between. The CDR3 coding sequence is TGTGCCAGCTCACCAGATGCAGGGGAGAACACTGAAGCTTTCTTT. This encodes CASSPDAGENTEAFF.

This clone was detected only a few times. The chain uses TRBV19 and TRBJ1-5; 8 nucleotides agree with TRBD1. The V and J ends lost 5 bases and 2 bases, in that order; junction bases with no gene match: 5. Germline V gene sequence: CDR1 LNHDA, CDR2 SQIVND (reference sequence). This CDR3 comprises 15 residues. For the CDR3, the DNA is TGTGCCAGTAGTGATACAGGGGGAGGCAATCAGCCCCAGCATTTT. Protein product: CASSDTGGGNQPQHF.

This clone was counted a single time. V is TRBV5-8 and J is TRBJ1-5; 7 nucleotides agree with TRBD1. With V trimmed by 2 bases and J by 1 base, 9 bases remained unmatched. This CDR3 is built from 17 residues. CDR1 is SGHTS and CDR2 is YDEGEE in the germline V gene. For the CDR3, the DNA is TGTGCCAGCAGCTTCGGTGTAGGGGGCATAAGCAATCAGCCCCAGCATTTT. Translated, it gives CASSFGVGGISNQPQHF. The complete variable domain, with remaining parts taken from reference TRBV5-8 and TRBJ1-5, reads EAGVTQSPTHLIKTRGQQATLRCSPISGHTSVYWYQQALGLGLQFLLWYDEGEERNRGNFPPRFSGRQFPNYSSELNVNALELEDSALYLCASSFGVGGISNQPQHFGDGTRLSIL.

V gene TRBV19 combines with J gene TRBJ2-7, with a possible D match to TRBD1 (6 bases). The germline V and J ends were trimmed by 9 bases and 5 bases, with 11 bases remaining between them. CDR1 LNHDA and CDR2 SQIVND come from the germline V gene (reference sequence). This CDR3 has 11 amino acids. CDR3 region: CASGQSHEQYF. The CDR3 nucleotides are TGTGCCAGCGGACAGTCCCACGAGCAGTACTTC.

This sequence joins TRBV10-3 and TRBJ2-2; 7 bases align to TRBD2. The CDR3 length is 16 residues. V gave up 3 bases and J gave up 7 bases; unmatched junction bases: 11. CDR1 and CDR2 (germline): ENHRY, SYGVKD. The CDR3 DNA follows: TGTGCCATCAGTGACCGACGGGGGGTCAGTAACGGGGAGCTGTTTTTT. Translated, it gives CAISDRRGVSNGELFF.

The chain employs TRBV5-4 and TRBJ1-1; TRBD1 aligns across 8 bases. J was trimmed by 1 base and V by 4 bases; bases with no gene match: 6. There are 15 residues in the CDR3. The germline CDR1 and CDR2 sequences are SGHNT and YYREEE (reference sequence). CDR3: CASSPWDRTNTEAFF. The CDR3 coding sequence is TGTGCCAGCAGCCCGTGGGACAGGACGAACACTGAAGCTTTCTTT.